This entry describes one TCR beta chain. The data derive from a study of blood T cell repertoires in COVID-19. Study details: Nucleic acid was either cDNA or gDNA, and it came from T cells, B-cell-depleted T cells, or PBMCs.

Libraries were prepared by immunoSEQ multiplex PCR; TCRdb keeps only in-frame clonotypes and omits some of them. The table lists more than 250,000 clones, more than 70% of them singletons. The ends were cut back, 5 bases at V and 4 bases at J, with 18 bases in the middle. Germline V gene lookup returns CDR1 MNHEY and CDR2 SMNVEV (reference sequence). The CDR3 has 17 amino acids. This clonotype was obtained from a woman between 50 and 59 years old with acute or convalescent COVID-19. Sequenced input: peripheral blood. The rearrangement joins TRBV27 to TRBJ2-6; TRBD1 might be the D (6 bases). CDR3: CASSLSLDRPGANVLTF. The CDR3 DNA follows: TGTGCCAGCAGTCTCTCCCTGGACAGACCAGGGGCCAACGTCCTGACTTTC. The whole variable domain, remainder taken from reference TRBV27 and TRBJ2-6, is EAQVTQNPRYLITVTGKKLTVTCSQNMNHEYMSWYRQDPGLGLRQIYYSMNVEVTDKGDVPEGYKVSRKEKRNFPLILESPSPNQTSLYFCASSLSLDRPGANVLTFGAGSRLTVL.